Below, 28 T cell receptor beta chains from the same sample are listed, as sequenced in a study of vaccination and CD4 T cells after COVID-19. Their specific antigens are unknown. The time point: late sampling 161 to 241 days after vaccination in three convalescent patients. Treatment indicated: approximately 11-day PBMC culture with coronavirus spike peptide pools or control peptides (ViraFEST assay). Cultured CD4+ T-cell DNA underwent Oncomine TCR Beta short-read sequencing. In TCRdb, the PCR reads were re-called with MiXCR into one record per CDR3 protein. The sample comprises around 25,000 distinct CDR3 sequences, 35% to 55% of which are singletons, and 4.1% rests with the top ten. Sample: CD4+ T cells from blood, cultured in vitro, taken about 7 months after SARS-CoV-2 vaccination. The receptor source for this set is a human donor who had recovered from COVID-19.

The chain is built from TRBV10-3 and TRBJ2-2; a possible D gene is TRBD2 (7 bases). The V gene's germline CDR1 is ENHRY and CDR2 SYGVKD. The CDR3 is 15 residues long. With 10 bases removed from V and 1 base from J, the gap between germline ends came to 16 bases. CDR3 region: CATRRGGRNTGELFF. CDR3 coding DNA: TGTGCCACCCGGAGGGGGGGGCGGAACACCGGGGAGCTGTTTTTT.

In its sample, this clonotype was seen a few times. The chain carries TRBV7-2 and TRBJ2-2; D may be TRBD1 or TRBD2 (5 bases each). CDR1 and CDR2 (germline): SGHTA, FQGNSA. The CDR3 is 11 amino acids. V was trimmed by 1 base and J by 13 bases, leaving 7 bases between them. The CDR3 nucleotides read TGTGCCAGCAGCTTAGGGGGACCGCTGTTTTTT. Protein: CASSLGGPLFF.

This chain links TRBV20-1 with TRBJ2-3, with 7 nucleotides matching TRBD2. J lost 4 bases, V lost 7 bases, and 8 bases had no gene match. The CDR3 runs to 13 residues. Germline CDR1 and CDR2: DFQATT and SNEGSKA (reference sequence). CDR3 region: CSGLAGAADTQYF. CDR3 nucleotide sequence: TGCAGTGGTTTGGCGGGAGCCGCAGATACGCAGTATTTT.

This clonotype was counted only a few times. CDR3 DNA sequence: TGTGCCAGCAGCCCGCGGCGGGAGGGCCTCTACGAGCAGTACTTC. Translating gives CASSPRREGLYEQYF. The chain uses TRBV7-2 and TRBJ2-7; 9 bases are shared with TRBD2. The germline V gene encodes CDR1 SGHTA and CDR2 FQGNSA. The CDR3 is 15 residues long. V lost 5 bases and J lost 3; bases outside the gene matches: 8.

The rearrangement links TRBV7-2 to TRBJ2-7, with TRBD2 identical over 8 bases. V trimming: 2 bases; J trimming: 6 bases; junction bases outside the gene matches: 3. CDR3 length equals 13 residues. Germline V CDR1 and CDR2: SGHTA, FQGNSA. CDR3 nucleotides: TGTGCCAGCAGCTTAACGGGAGGGGGCGAGCAGTACTTC. Its protein product is CASSLTGGGEQYF.

The chain uses TRBV5-4 and TRBJ2-7, with D tentatively TRBD2 (6 bases). The germline V and J ends were trimmed by 4 bases and 3 bases, with 14 bases remaining between them. Germline CDR1 and CDR2: SGHNT and YYREEE (reference sequence). The length of the CDR3 is 14 residues. The CDR3 region is CASSAAGIYYEQYF. Written as DNA, the CDR3 is TGTGCCAGCAGCGCTGCGGGGATCTACTACGAGCAGTACTTC.

The J gene is TRBJ2-3, the V gene TRBV2; maybe TRBD2 (5 bases). The germline gives CDR1 SNHLY, CDR2 FYNNEI. Between the trimmed V and J ends, which lost 8 bases and 2 bases, there was a span of 17 bases. CDR3 length equals 15 residues. CDR3 protein: CASLGLLIATDTQYF. In DNA form, the CDR3 reads TGTGCCAGCCTTGGACTCCTGATCGCCACAGATACGCAGTATTTT. The entire variable domain, with the rest obtained from reference TRBV2 and TRBJ2-3, is as follows: EPEVTQTPSHQVTQMGQEVILRCVPISNHLYFYWYRQILGQKVEFLVSFYNNEISEKSEIFDDQFSVERPDGSNFTLKIRSTKLEDSAMYFCASLGLLIATDTQYFGPGTRLTVL.

This chain links TRBV15 with TRBJ1-2, with D hard to call. CDR3 length: 15 residues. Trimming stripped 1 base from V and 3 bases from J, with 12 bases between. Germline V gene sequence: CDR1 LNHNV, CDR2 YYDKDF (reference sequence). For the CDR3, the DNA is TGTGCCACCAGCAGAGGTCTGGCCCGAGACTATGGCTACACCTTC. Amino acids: CATSRGLARDYGYTF.

This clonotype has only a few counts. The J gene is TRBJ1-1, the V gene TRBV6-1; 9 bases are shared with TRBD1. The CDR3 loop spans 14 amino acids. The germline CDR1 and CDR2 sequences are MNHNS and SASEGT. Trimming removed 6 bases from V and 6 bases from J; junction bases left unmatched: 8. DNA for the CDR3: TGTGCCAGCAGACTTAACAGGGGGCTGGCTGAAGCTTTCTTT. It specifies CASRLNRGLAEAFF.

The V call is TRBV15, the J call TRBJ2-5; D unclear. V dropped 4 bases and J dropped 5 bases, with 14 bases sitting between them. In germline, CDR1 is LNHNV, CDR2 YYDKDF (reference sequence). CDR3 size: 14 residues. This CDR3 is CATSTSRQAETQYF. In nucleotides, the CDR3 is TGTGCCACCAGCACCTCCCGGCAGGCGGAGACCCAGTACTTC.

The chain carries TRBV25-1 and TRBJ2-5; D is unclear. This CDR3 comprises 16 residues. Germline lookup yields CDR1 MGHDK and CDR2 SYGVNS. The V end was cut by 7 bases, the J end by 2 bases, with 20 bases between. CDR3 DNA: TGTGCCAGCAACCCGACCGATTGGGCTAGTCAAGAGACCCAGTACTTC. Its protein is CASNPTDWASQETQYF.

J is TRBJ2-5 and V is TRBV10-3, with D possibly being TRBD1 (6 bases). The CDR3 contains 15 residues. Germline CDR1 ENHRY, CDR2 SYGVKD. The V gene lost 6 bases and the J gene lost 4 bases, with 18 bases spanning the gap. The CDR3 is CAISPVRGSAETQYF. CDR3 coding DNA: TGTGCCATCAGCCCAGTAAGGGGGTCAGCAGAGACCCAGTACTTC.

V and J are TRBV20-1 and TRBJ2-1; 8 positions agree with TRBD2. CDR3 length: 17 amino acids. The V gene end was trimmed by 0 bases and the J gene end by 3 bases; junction bases not matched to a gene: 10. Germline V gene lookup returns CDR1 DFQATT and CDR2 SNEGSKA (reference sequence). The CDR3, as DNA: TGCAGTGCTAGAGATCCCCAGTTAGCGGGATTCTACAATGAGCAGTTCTTC. Protein: CSARDPQLAGFYNEQFF.

This clonotype was observed a handful of times. J is TRBJ2-1 and V is TRBV7-8, with D possibly being TRBD1 (6 bases). The CDR3 loop spans 13 amino acids. V was shortened by 7 bases and J by 6 bases, with 13 bases between the two germline ends. CDR1 and CDR2 (germline): SGHVS, FQNEAQ. CDR3 loop: CASTIRDINEQFF. CDR3 DNA: TGTGCCAGCACTATCCGGGACATCAATGAGCAGTTCTTC.

This clonotype appeared a single time. This sequence joins TRBV10-3 and TRBJ2-2; 8 nucleotides match TRBD1. This CDR3 region has 13 residues. J gave up 4 bases and V 6 bases, and 1 base lay outside the gene matches. Looked up from germline, CDR1 is ENHRY and CDR2 is SYGVKD. For the CDR3, the DNA is TGTGCCATCAGCGGGACAGGCACCGGGGAGCTGTTTTTT. Its protein is CAISGTGTGELFF.

The rearrangement links TRBV2 to TRBJ1-1; no clear D gene. Germline V CDR1 and CDR2: SNHLY, FYNNEI. Trimming cost V 2 bases and J 3 bases, with 10 bases left between them. This CDR3 is 14 amino acids long. The CDR3 protein is CASSEYQSDTEAFF. Here the CDR3 DNA reads TGTGCCAGCAGTGAATATCAGTCGGACACTGAAGCTTTCTTT. The full variable domain, completed using reference TRBV2 and TRBJ1-1, is EPEVTQTPSHQVTQMGQEVILRCVPISNHLYFYWYRQILGQKVEFLVSFYNNEISEKSEIFDDQFSVERPDGSNFTLKIRSTKLEDSAMYFCASSEYQSDTEAFFGQGTRLTVV.

This clonotype was detected a few times. The chain recombines TRBV27 with TRBJ2-1; TRBD1 matches at 7 bases. CDR3 length: 15 residues. Germline V gene lookup returns CDR1 MNHEY and CDR2 SMNVEV (reference sequence). V was clipped by 5 bases and J by 3 bases; unmatched bases: 7. CDR3: CASSELGQDYNEQFF. The CDR3, as DNA: TGTGCCAGCAGTGAGTTAGGACAGGACTACAATGAGCAGTTCTTC.

V gene TRBV7-3 combines with J gene TRBJ2-3; TRBD1 or TRBD2 may be the D gene (5 bases each). The CDR3 covers 12 residues. The germline V gene has CDR1 SGHTA and CDR2 FQGTGA. The V end was cut by 5 bases, the J end by 5 bases, with 8 bases between. This CDR3 reads CASSPGRDTQYF. The CDR3 DNA sequence: TGTGCCAGCAGCCCGGGGCGAGATACGCAGTATTTT.

This clonotype was counted a few times. The chain carries TRBV11-3 and TRBJ1-1; D is ambiguous. V was clipped by 3 bases and J by 2 bases, with 7 bases between them. This CDR3 comprises 13 residues. Germline V lookup: CDR1 SGHNT, CDR2 YENEEA. This CDR3 is CASSLDGNTEAFF. The CDR3 DNA is TGTGCCAGCAGCTTGGACGGAAACACTGAAGCTTTCTTT.

This rearrangement joins TRBV5-4 to TRBJ1-2; D perhaps matches TRBD1 (5 bases). The CDR3 loop spans 14 amino acids. In germline, CDR1 is SGHNT, CDR2 YYREEE (reference sequence). V shed 1 base and J shed 2 bases, with 9 bases lying between them. CDR3 DNA: TGTGCCAGCAGCTTGTCCCAGGGAAACTATGGCTACACCTTC. Amino acid sequence: CASSLSQGNYGYTF.

In its sample, this clonotype ranks as medium-sized. The gene calls are TRBV7-2 and TRBJ1-1; D call uncertain. The length of the CDR3 is 15 residues. V lost 5 bases, J lost 4 bases, and 17 bases lay in between. CDR1 SGHTA and CDR2 FQGNSA come from the germline V gene. CDR3: CASSKEGPGFTEAFF. As DNA, the CDR3 is TGTGCCAGCAGCAAAGAGGGTCCAGGCTTCACTGAAGCTTTCTTT.

The rearrangement joins TRBV20-1 to TRBJ2-5; D is uncertain. Germline V gene sequence: CDR1 DFQATT, CDR2 SNEGSKA (reference sequence). V lost 3 bases and J 5 bases, leaving 19 bases between the germline ends. The CDR3 covers 15 residues. The chain's CDR3 is CSASPRTKYTETQYF. The CDR3 bases are TGCAGTGCTAGTCCTAGGACGAAATATACGGAGACCCAGTACTTC.

V is TRBV19 and J is TRBJ1-5, with a tentative D call TRBD1 (5 bases). Germline CDR1 and CDR2: LNHDA and SQIVND (reference sequence). This CDR3 spans 17 amino acids. V lost 4 bases and J lost 1, with 17 bases in between. The CDR3 DNA is TGTGCCAGTAGTACAGGGACCGGGTACCACAGCAATCAGCCCCAGCATTTT. It translates to CASSTGTGYHSNQPQHF. Using reference TRBV19 and TRBJ1-5 for the parts outside the CDR3, the full variable domain is DGGITQSPKYLFRKEGQNVTLSCEQNLNHDAMYWYRQDPGQGLRLIYYSQIVNDFQKGDIAEGYSVSREKKESFPLTVTSAQKNPTAFYLCASSTGTGYHSNQPQHFGDGTRLSIL.

This clonotype was detected only a few times. This chain links TRBV27 with TRBJ2-6; possibly TRBD1 for D (5 bases). V shed 3 bases and J shed 1 base, with 10 bases lying between them. In germline, CDR1 is MNHEY, CDR2 SMNVEV (reference sequence). This CDR3 spans 16 amino acids. The CDR3 bases are TGTGCCAGCAGTTTTCCCAGGACATCTGGGGCCAACGTCCTGACTTTC. It is translated as CASSFPRTSGANVLTF.

J is TRBJ1-2 and V is TRBV19; the match to TRBD1 covers 7 bases. Unmatched junction bases numbered 9, after V lost 3 bases and J lost 8 bases. The CDR3 has 14 amino acids. Per germline, CDR1 LNHDA and CDR2 SQIVND (reference sequence). CDR3 loop: CASSIQGGLGGYTF. CDR3 in DNA: TGTGCCAGTAGTATCCAAGGGGGCCTGGGAGGCTACACCTTC.

This rearrangement joins TRBV27 to TRBJ2-7; the D is unclear. The germline gives CDR1 MNHEY, CDR2 SMNVEV (reference sequence). This CDR3 has 12 residues. Trimming pared 4 bases from V and 6 bases from J, leaving 10 bases between. CDR3: CASSYSRGEQYF. The DNA for the CDR3 is TGTGCCAGCAGTTACTCACGCGGCGAGCAGTACTTC.

The chain combines TRBV5-1 with TRBJ2-1, with a possible D match to TRBD2 (6 bases). V lost 5 bases and J lost 8, with 14 bases in between. There are 13 residues in the CDR3. The germline CDR1 and CDR2 sequences are SGHRS and YFSETQ. The CDR3 DNA is TGCGCCAGCAGTAGGAGGGCGGGCGATGAGCAGTTCTTC. Protein sequence: CASSRRAGDEQFF. The variable domain in full, completed from reference TRBV5-1 and TRBJ2-1, reads KAGVTQTPRYLIKTRGQQVTLSCSPISGHRSVSWYQQTPGQGLQFLFEYFSETQRNKGNFPGRFSGRQFSNSRSEMNVSTLELGDSALYLCASSRRAGDEQFFGPGTRLTVL.

This chain uses TRBV28 with TRBJ1-5; D uncertain. Deletions cut 5 bases from V and 2 bases from J, with 19 bases between. Germline assignment: CDR1 MDHEN and CDR2 SYDVKM. This CDR3 region has 17 residues. CDR3 region: CASSSFYGRDGNQPQHF. The DNA for the CDR3 is TGTGCCAGCAGTAGTTTTTATGGAAGGGATGGCAATCAGCCCCAGCATTTT.